This TCR beta chain was observed in a study of T-cell reconstitution after alpha-beta-depleted transplantation in children. Study-wide findings and caveats: TCRbeta diversity was high at day 60 in some patients (a result of surviving recipient T cells and thymic progenitors). Several hundred expanded graft clones reportedly were the source of alpha-beta T cells about two months after transplant. Most T-cell counts and diversity one year after the transplant came from T cells that were newly produced.

Molecular barcoding with unique molecular identifiers was used for the TCRbeta library. TCRdb redid the calling of the PCR reads with MiXCR, one entry per CDR3 protein. Of over 400,000 distinct CDR3 sequences in the sample, approximately 42% were seen once. Details on this clonotype: What it recognizes is unknown.

The CDR3 is 12 residues long. Between the trimmed V and J ends, which lost 10 bases and 4 bases, there was a span of 13 bases. The germline V gene encodes CDR1 LNHDA and CDR2 SQIVND (reference sequence). This chain connects TRBV19 to TRBJ1-2; possibly TRBD1 for D (6 bases). The clonotype originates from a girl aged 2 to 9 with aplastic anemia, due to receive a stem cell transplant. The sequencing used PBMCs, collected before TCRalphabeta/CD19-depleted stem cell transplant. CDR3 DNA: TGTGCCACCTGTTTACAGGGCTATGGCTACACCTTC. Translation gives CATCLQGYGYTF. Looking up the rest from reference TRBV19 and TRBJ1-2 gives the full variable domain: DGGITQSPKYLFRKEGQNVTLSCEQNLNHDAMYWYRQDPGQGLRLIYYSQIVNDFQKGDIAEGYSVSREKKESFPLTVTSAQKNPTAFYLCATCLQGYGYTFGSGTRLTVV.